Below, one T cell receptor beta chain is given with its context. Its specificity is not known. Clones were sequenced by immunoSEQ multiplex PCR, and TCRdb holds only the in-frame ones, with some missing. This table has 95,000 to 100,000 clones, about 79% appearing once. These data come from a study of OX40 agonist ivuxolimab in advanced cancers. Study-wide background: Aged 23 to 79 with a mean of 60 years, they were about 80% male. Of the patients, three showed partial responses, one with hepatocellular carcinoma and two with cutaneous melanoma.

Study conclusions and caveats: Among the lowest peripheral clonal expansion occurred in 0.1-3.0 mg/kg partial responders.

V shed 5 bases and J shed 2 bases, with 16 bases lying between them. Germline V gives CDR1 MNHEY, CDR2 SMNVEV (reference sequence). This CDR3 contains 15 residues. The sample was CD4+ or CD8+ T cells sorted from blood, taken in a trial of the OX40 agonist ivuxolimab. The source of this sequence is an adult with an advanced solid tumor such as melanoma, head and neck, liver or kidney cancer. This chain links TRBV27 with TRBJ2-7, with D maybe TRBD2 (6 bases). CDR3 nucleotide sequence: TGTGCCAGCAGTGCCGGACGGGGGACCACCTACGAGCAGTACTTC. This gives the protein CASSAGRGTTYEQYF.